This passage covers 25 T cell receptor beta chains from one sample sequenced in a study of CD8 T cells in ankylosing spondylitis (dated by TCRdb to the late 2010s). Library preparation was by 5' RACE. The sample was run on an Illumina HiSeq 2500. The raw public data were reprocessed by TCRdb itself: fastp quality trimming at Q25, MiXCR clonotype calling, in-frame beta chains only. Each record represents a unique CDR3 protein, reported with the most common genes and DNA among its rows. For this sample there are approximately 300,000 distinct CDR3 sequences; 6.5% to 10% appear just once. The ten biggest clones cover about 15% of the sample. The paper as a whole reports these results and caveats: A TCR beta motif of 8 or 9 highly homologous amino acid variants appeared characteristic of blood from ankylosing spondylitis patients.

Antigen specificity for these receptors is unknown. Sequenced sample: blood, either unsorted or a sorted T cell fraction (not recorded which). These TCRs come from a male donor with ankylosing spondylitis.

The chain employs TRBV12-3 or TRBV12-4 and TRBJ1-1; D unresolved. CDR3 length: 11 amino acids. With 7 bases removed from V and 2 bases from J, the gap between germline ends came to 5 bases. CDR3 DNA sequence: TGTGCCAGCACCTATAACACTGAAGCTTTCTTT. Its translation: CASTYNTEAFF.

This clonotype has at least ten counts. The chain has TRBV29-1 and TRBJ1-4, with D possibly matching TRBD1 (5 bases). The germline V gene has CDR1 SQVTM and CDR2 ANQGSEA. The V end was cut by 6 bases, the J end by 6 bases, with 14 bases between. CDR3 length: 13 amino acids. The CDR3, as DNA: TGCAGCGTCCAACAGGTGACGGATGAAAAACTGTTTTTT. The encoded protein is CSVQQVTDEKLFF.

This sequence joins TRBV28 and TRBJ2-3; 7 positions match TRBD1. With V trimmed by 5 bases and J by 4 bases, 12 bases remained unmatched. This CDR3 is 16 amino acids long. Germline CDR1 and CDR2: MDHEN and SYDVKM. This CDR3 is CASSDPRQGDADTQYF. Written as DNA, the CDR3 is TGTGCCAGCAGTGACCCCCGACAGGGTGATGCAGATACGCAGTATTTT.

The chain joins TRBV5-1 to TRBJ2-7; 9 bases are shared with TRBD2. From germline, CDR1 is SGHRS and CDR2 YFSETQ. Unmatched junction bases numbered 9, after V lost 2 bases and J lost 0 bases. This CDR3 region has 17 residues. As DNA, the CDR3 is TGCGCCAGCAGCTTCCCTAGCGGGGCCACGAGCTCCTACGAGCAGTACTTC. Amino acids: CASSFPSGATSSYEQYF. Using reference TRBV5-1 and TRBJ2-7 for the parts outside the CDR3, the full variable domain is KAGVTQTPRYLIKTRGQQVTLSCSPISGHRSVSWYQQTPGQGLQFLFEYFSETQRNKGNFPGRFSGRQFSNSRSEMNVSTLELGDSALYLCASSFPSGATSSYEQYFGPGTRLTVT.

In this sample, this clonotype turned up many times. The chain is built from TRBV12-3 or TRBV12-4 and TRBJ1-3; D unresolved. The V and J ends lost 2 bases and 2 bases respectively, with 4 bases between them. The CDR3 is made up of 13 amino acids. The CDR3 protein is CASSLLTGNTIYF. DNA of the CDR3: TGTGCCAGCAGTTTACTAACTGGAAACACCATATATTTT.

This clonotype was observed many times. V gene TRBV29-1 combines with J gene TRBJ1-2; D unresolved. The CDR3 consists of 12 residues. The V gene's germline CDR1 is SQVTM and CDR2 ANQGSEA. Trimming took 6 bases from V and 4 from J, leaving 12 bases between them. CDR3: CSVVPPGYGYTF. CDR3 DNA: TGCAGCGTCGTCCCCCCAGGCTATGGCTACACCTTC.

This clonotype showed up many times. V usage is TRBV5-1 and J usage is TRBJ2-1; TRBD1 is a possible D gene (5 bases). Germline V gives CDR1 SGHRS, CDR2 YFSETQ. The CDR3 sequence is 16 residues long. Deletions cut 1 base from V and 0 bases from J, with 11 bases between. CDR3 DNA sequence: TGCGCCAGCAGCTTGAAACAGGCGAGCTCCTACAATGAGCAGTTCTTC. Amino acid sequence: CASSLKQASSYNEQFF.

The chain links TRBV11-2 to TRBJ2-7; D assignment may be TRBD1 or TRBD2 (5 bases each). The V end was cut by 0 bases, the J end by 0 bases, with 9 bases between. The CDR3 covers 15 residues. Germline-derived CDR1 and CDR2 are SGHAT and FQNNGV. The CDR3 DNA is TGTGCCAGCAGCTTAGACGGGACGTACTCCTACGAGCAGTACTTC. It encodes CASSLDGTYSYEQYF.

This clonotype was seen at least ten times. This sequence joins TRBV4-2 and TRBJ2-2; D not resolved. This CDR3 spans 15 amino acids. The V gene lost 1 base and the J gene lost 2 bases, with 8 bases spanning the gap. The germline gives CDR1 LGHNA, CDR2 YNFKEQ. The CDR3 DNA follows: TGTGCCAGCAGCCAAGGTCCCCTAAACACCGGGGAGCTGTTTTTT. Translated, it gives CASSQGPLNTGELFF.

V is TRBV5-1 and J is TRBJ2-1; 9 positions match TRBD1. CDR1 is SGHRS and CDR2 is YFSETQ in the germline V gene. J gave up 9 bases and V 0 bases, and 7 bases lay outside the gene matches. The length of the CDR3 is 15 residues. CDR3 sequence: CASSLDRGQSGEQFF. The CDR3 coding sequence is TGCGCCAGCAGCTTGGACAGGGGGCAATCCGGTGAGCAGTTCTTC.

The chain recombines TRBV7-8 with TRBJ1-2; 12 nucleotides agree with TRBD1. The CDR3 sequence is 16 residues long. Germline V gene sequence: CDR1 SGHVS, CDR2 FQNEAQ. V was pared by 5 bases and J by 8 bases, with 12 bases of the junction left unmatched. The CDR3 is CASSQHRDRGRGGYTF. CDR3 in DNA: TGTGCCAGCAGCCAGCACCGGGACAGGGGGCGCGGAGGCTACACCTTC.

The chain recombines TRBV4-2 with TRBJ1-1; D possibly corresponds to TRBD1 (6 bases). Trimming took 4 bases from V and 11 from J, leaving 14 bases between them. The germline V gene has CDR1 LGHNA and CDR2 YNFKEQ. The CDR3 is 12 residues long. The CDR3: CASSRGTGLAFF. The CDR3 nucleotides read TGTGCCAGCAGCCGAGGCACAGGGTTGGCTTTCTTT.

The sample holds a few counts of this clonotype. This chain connects TRBV5-1 to TRBJ2-7, with 7 positions matching TRBD1. Germline-derived CDR1 and CDR2 are SGHRS and YFSETQ. With V trimmed by 7 bases and J by 1 base, 5 bases remained unmatched. The CDR3 has 13 amino acids. CDR3 sequence: CASLGDSSYEQYF. As DNA, the CDR3 is TGCGCCAGCTTGGGGGACAGTTCCTACGAGCAGTACTTC.

This clonotype came up many times. V usage is TRBV24-1 and J usage is TRBJ2-1; the match to TRBD1 covers 7 bases. Germline trimming cut 4 bases from V and 6 bases from J; bases unmatched to any gene: 2. The germline gives CDR1 KGHDR, CDR2 SFDVKD. The CDR3 extends over 13 amino acids. CDR3 amino acids: CATSDRDSNEQFF. CDR3 bases: TGTGCCACCAGTGACCGGGACAGCAATGAGCAGTTCTTC.

This clonotype was counted at least ten times. This chain links TRBV11-2 with TRBJ1-1; the match to TRBD1 covers 11 bases. The CDR3 runs 14 residues. CDR1 and CDR2 from the germline V gene are SGHAT and FQNNGV. V lost 5 bases to trimming and J lost 5 bases; unmatched junction nucleotides: 4. CDR3 sequence: CASSPGQGGTEAFF. CDR3 coding DNA: TGTGCCAGCAGCCCGGGACAGGGGGGAACTGAAGCTTTCTTT.

The CDR3 DNA is TGCAGCGTTGGTGTGACAGGGAGCGACGAGCAGTACTTC. Its translation is CSVGVTGSDEQYF. The chain links TRBV29-1 to TRBJ2-7; 7 positions agree with TRBD1. Germline V CDR1 and CDR2: SQVTM, ANQGSEA. J gave up 5 bases and V 4 bases, and 8 bases lay outside the gene matches. CDR3 length: 13 residues.

This clonotype appeared a few times. The rearrangement uses TRBV20-1 and TRBJ2-1; perhaps TRBD2 as D (6 bases). From germline, CDR1 is DFQATT and CDR2 SNEGSKA (reference sequence). CDR3 length: 15 residues. Trimming removed 3 bases at V and 0 bases at J, with 12 bases between. CDR3 nucleotides: TGCAGTGCTAGTACCGGAGGGACCTCCTACAATGAGCAGTTCTTC. Translating gives CSASTGGTSYNEQFF.

The rearrangement joins TRBV6-1 to TRBJ2-7; 8 positions agree with TRBD1. Trimming removed 6 bases from V and 3 bases from J; junction bases left unmatched: 10. The CDR3 extends over 15 amino acids. Germline-derived CDR1 and CDR2 are MNHNS and SASEGT. Here the CDR3 reads CASSPYGTGDYEQYF. In DNA form, the CDR3 reads TGTGCCAGCAGCCCATACGGGACAGGCGACTACGAGCAGTACTTC.

This chain connects TRBV18 to TRBJ1-2; D possibly corresponds to TRBD1 (5 bases). Germline V gives CDR1 KGHSH, CDR2 LQKENI. V gave up 2 bases and J gave up 5 bases, with 9 bases separating them. This CDR3 contains 13 residues. CDR3 sequence (DNA): TGTGCCAGCTCACCAGCGCAGGGTTATGGCTACACCTTC. Translated: CASSPAQGYGYTF.

With regard to this clonotype: One end of the junction fails to match germline, which may point to a read error. The chain links TRBV12-3 or TRBV12-4 to TRBJ1-5; a possible D gene is TRBD1 (5 bases). The CDR3 sequence is 15 residues long. CDR3 sequence: CACSPTGVGNQPQHF. In DNA form, the CDR3 reads TGTGCCTGCAGCCCGACGGGGGTCGGCAATCAGCCCCAGCATTTT.

The chain employs TRBV12-3 or TRBV12-4 and TRBJ2-3, with 10 positions matching TRBD1. The CDR3 extends over 15 amino acids. V shed 3 bases, J shed 3 bases, and the junction held 3 bases outside the gene matches. The CDR3 DNA reads TGTGCCAGCAGTTTGGGGACAGGGGATACAGATACGCAGTATTTT. It specifies CASSLGTGDTDTQYF.

This clonotype appeared many times. J is TRBJ2-1 and V is TRBV6-5, with D hard to call. Between the trimmed V and J ends, which lost 0 bases and 0 bases, there was a span of 12 bases. Germline-derived CDR1 and CDR2 are MNHEY and SVGAGI. The CDR3 is 17 amino acids. The CDR3 nucleotides read TGTGCCAGCAGTTACTCTAGGTCAGACTTCTCCTACAATGAGCAGTTCTTC. Its protein is CASSYSRSDFSYNEQFF.

This chain's CDR3 is CASSRAGQGAYGYTF. The CDR3 DNA is TGCGCCAGCAGCCGGGCGGGACAGGGCGCCTATGGCTACACCTTC. The chain employs TRBV4-1 and TRBJ1-2; 9 bases match TRBD1. The germline V gene encodes CDR1 MGHRA and CDR2 YSYEKL. The CDR3 consists of 15 residues. Losses at the gene ends were 4 bases for V and 4 bases for J; bases not matched to a gene: 7.

This clonotype was observed many times. The gene calls are TRBV5-6 and TRBJ2-7; no clear D. Per the germline V gene, CDR1 is SGHDT and CDR2 is YYEEEE. The CDR3 totals 14 residues. V was clipped by 4 bases and J by 2 bases, with 13 bases between them. The CDR3 DNA sequence: TGTGCCAGCAGCCCTGGTTTGGGTCCCTACGAGCAGTACTTC. It codes for CASSPGLGPYEQYF. Variable domain in full (rest from reference TRBV5-6 and TRBJ2-7): DAGVTQSPTHLIKTRGQQVTLRCSPKSGHDTVSWYQQALGQGPQFIFQYYEEEERQRGNFPDRFSGHQFPNYSSELNVNALLLGDSALYLCASSPGLGPYEQYFGPGTRLTVT.

V is TRBV12-3 or TRBV12-4 and J is TRBJ2-6, with 7 bases aligning to TRBD1. Trimming cost V 3 bases and J 2 bases; bases outside gene matches: 13. The length of the CDR3 is 19 residues. CDR3 sequence reads: CASSFRGTATLAGANVLTF. The CDR3 DNA reads TGTGCCAGCAGTTTCCGTGGGACAGCCACCTTGGCTGGGGCCAACGTCCTGACTTTC.